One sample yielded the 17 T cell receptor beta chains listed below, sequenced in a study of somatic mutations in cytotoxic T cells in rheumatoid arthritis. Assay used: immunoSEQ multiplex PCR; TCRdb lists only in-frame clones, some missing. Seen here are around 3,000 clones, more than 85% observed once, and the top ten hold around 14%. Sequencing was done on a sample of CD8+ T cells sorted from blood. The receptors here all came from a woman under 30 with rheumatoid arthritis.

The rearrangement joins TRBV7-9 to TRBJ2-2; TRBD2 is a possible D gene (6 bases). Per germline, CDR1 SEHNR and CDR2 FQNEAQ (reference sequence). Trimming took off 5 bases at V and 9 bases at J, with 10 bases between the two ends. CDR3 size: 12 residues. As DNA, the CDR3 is TGTGCCAGCAGCCTGGGGGGATGGGAGCTGTTTTTT. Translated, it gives CASSLGGWELFF.

CDR3 region: CASSYGGDYGYTF. In DNA form, the CDR3 reads TGTGCCAGCAGTTACGGGGGGGACTATGGCTACACCTTC. The chain recombines TRBV27 with TRBJ1-2; TRBD1 is a possible D gene (5 bases). V was pared by 4 bases and J by 3 bases, with 9 bases between. The CDR3 is made up of 13 amino acids. Germline CDR1 reads MNHEY; CDR2 reads SMNVEV (reference sequence).

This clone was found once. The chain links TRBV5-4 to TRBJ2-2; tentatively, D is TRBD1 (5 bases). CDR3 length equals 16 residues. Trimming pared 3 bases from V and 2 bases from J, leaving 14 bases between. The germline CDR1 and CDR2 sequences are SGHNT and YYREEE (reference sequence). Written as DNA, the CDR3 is TGTGCCAGCAGCTACGACTTTCAGGGAAACACCGGGGAGCTGTTTTTT. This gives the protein CASSYDFQGNTGELFF. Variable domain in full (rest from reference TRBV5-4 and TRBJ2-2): ETGVTQSPTHLIKTRGQQVTLRCSSQSGHNTVSWYQQALGQGPQFIFQYYREEENGRGNFPPRFSGLQFPNYSSELNVNALELDDSALYLCASSYDFQGNTGELFFGEGSRLTVL.

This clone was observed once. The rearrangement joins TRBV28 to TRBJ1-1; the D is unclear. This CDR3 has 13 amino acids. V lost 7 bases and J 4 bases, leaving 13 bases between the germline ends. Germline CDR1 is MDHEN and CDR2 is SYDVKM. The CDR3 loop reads CASKVAGGTEAFF. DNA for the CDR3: TGTGCCAGCAAGGTTGCAGGAGGCACTGAAGCTTTCTTT.

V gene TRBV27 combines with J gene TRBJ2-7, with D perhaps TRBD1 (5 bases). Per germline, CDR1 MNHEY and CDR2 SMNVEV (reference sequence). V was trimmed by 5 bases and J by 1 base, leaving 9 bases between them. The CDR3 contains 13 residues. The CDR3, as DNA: TGTGCCAGCAGTGTCAGGGTTTCCTACGAGCAGTACTTC. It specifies CASSVRVSYEQYF.

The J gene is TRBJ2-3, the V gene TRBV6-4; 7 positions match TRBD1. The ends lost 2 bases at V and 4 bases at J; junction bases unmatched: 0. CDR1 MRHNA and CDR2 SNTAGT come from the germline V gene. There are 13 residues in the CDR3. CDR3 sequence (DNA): TGTGCCAGCAGTGACAGGGGGCCAGATACGCAGTATTTT. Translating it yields CASSDRGPDTQYF.

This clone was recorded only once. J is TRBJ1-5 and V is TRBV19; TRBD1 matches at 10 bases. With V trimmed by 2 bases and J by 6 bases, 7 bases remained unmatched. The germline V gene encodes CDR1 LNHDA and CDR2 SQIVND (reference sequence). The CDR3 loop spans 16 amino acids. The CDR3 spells CASSIIDRGLGQPQHF. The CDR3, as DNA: TGTGCCAGTAGTATAATTGACAGGGGGCTGGGTCAGCCCCAGCATTTT.

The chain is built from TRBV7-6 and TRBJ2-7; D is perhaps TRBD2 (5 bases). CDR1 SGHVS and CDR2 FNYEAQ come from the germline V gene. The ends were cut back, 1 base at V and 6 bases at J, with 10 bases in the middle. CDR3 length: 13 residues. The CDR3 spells CASSLVEAAEQYF. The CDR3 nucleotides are TGTGCCAGCAGCTTAGTGGAGGCCGCCGAGCAGTACTTC. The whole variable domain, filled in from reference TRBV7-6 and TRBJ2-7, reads GAGVSQSPRYKVTKRGQDVALRCDPISGHVSLYWYRQALGQGPEFLTYFNYEAQQDKSGLPNDRFSAERPEGSISTLTIQRTEQRDSAMYRCASSLVEAAEQYFGPGTRLTVT.

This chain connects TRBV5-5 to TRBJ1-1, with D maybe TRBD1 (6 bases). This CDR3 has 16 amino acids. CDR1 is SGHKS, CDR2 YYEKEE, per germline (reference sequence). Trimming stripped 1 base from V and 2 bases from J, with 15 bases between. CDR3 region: CASSLWKGVLNTEAFF. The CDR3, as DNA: TGTGCCAGCAGCTTGTGGAAGGGGGTTCTTAACACTGAAGCTTTCTTT.

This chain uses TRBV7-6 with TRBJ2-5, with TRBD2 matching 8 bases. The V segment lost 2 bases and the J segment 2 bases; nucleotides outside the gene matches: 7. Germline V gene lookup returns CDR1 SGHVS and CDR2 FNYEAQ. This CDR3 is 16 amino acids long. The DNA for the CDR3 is TGTGCCAGCAGCTTAAAGGTCCGCGGGGGGCAAGAGACCCAGTACTTC. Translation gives CASSLKVRGGQETQYF.

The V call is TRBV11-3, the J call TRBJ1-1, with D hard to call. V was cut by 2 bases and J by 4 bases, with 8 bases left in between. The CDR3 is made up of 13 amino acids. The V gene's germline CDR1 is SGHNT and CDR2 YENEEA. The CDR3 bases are TGTGCCAGCAGCTTACCGGTTGTCACTGAAGCTTTCTTT. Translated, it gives CASSLPVVTEAFF.

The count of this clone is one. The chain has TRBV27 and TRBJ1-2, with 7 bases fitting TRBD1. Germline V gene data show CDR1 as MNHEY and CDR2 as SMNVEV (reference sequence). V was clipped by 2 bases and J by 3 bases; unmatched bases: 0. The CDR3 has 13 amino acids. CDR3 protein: CASSLGTDYGYTF. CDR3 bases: TGTGCCAGCAGTTTAGGGACAGACTATGGCTACACCTTC.

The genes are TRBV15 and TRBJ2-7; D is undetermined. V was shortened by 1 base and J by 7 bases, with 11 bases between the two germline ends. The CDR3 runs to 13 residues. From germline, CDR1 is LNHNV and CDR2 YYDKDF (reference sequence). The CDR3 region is CATSRGHAGEQYF. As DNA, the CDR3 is TGTGCCACCAGCAGAGGCCATGCCGGGGAGCAGTACTTC.

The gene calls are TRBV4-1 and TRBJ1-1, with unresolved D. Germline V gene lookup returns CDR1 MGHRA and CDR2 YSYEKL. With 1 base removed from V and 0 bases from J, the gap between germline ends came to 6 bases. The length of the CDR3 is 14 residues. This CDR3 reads CASSQASVNTEAFF. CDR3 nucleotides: TGCGCCAGCAGCCAAGCTTCAGTGAACACTGAAGCTTTCTTT.

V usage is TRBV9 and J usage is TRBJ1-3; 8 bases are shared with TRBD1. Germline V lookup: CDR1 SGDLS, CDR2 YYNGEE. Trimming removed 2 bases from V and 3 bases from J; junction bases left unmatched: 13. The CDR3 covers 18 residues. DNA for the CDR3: TGTGCCAGCAGCGTCACAGGGGGAATTCCTCTGGGTGGAAACACCATATATTTT. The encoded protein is CASSVTGGIPLGGNTIYF.

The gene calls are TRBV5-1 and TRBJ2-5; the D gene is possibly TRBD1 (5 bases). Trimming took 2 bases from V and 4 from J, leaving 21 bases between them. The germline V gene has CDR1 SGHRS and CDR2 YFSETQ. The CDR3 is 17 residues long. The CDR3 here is CASSFRPGQGIAETQYF. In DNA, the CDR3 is TGCGCCAGCAGCTTTCGACCAGGCCAGGGAATTGCAGAGACCCAGTACTTC. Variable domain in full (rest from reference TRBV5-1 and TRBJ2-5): KAGVTQTPRYLIKTRGQQVTLSCSPISGHRSVSWYQQTPGQGLQFLFEYFSETQRNKGNFPGRFSGRQFSNSRSEMNVSTLELGDSALYLCASSFRPGQGIAETQYFGPGTRLLVL.

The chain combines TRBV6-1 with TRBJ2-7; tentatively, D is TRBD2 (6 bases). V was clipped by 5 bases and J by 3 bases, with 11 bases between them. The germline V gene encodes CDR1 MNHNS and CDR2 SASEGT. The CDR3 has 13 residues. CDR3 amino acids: CASSRAGNYEQYF. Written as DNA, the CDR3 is TGTGCCAGCAGTCGGGCGGGAAACTACGAGCAGTACTTC.